This T cell receptor (beta chain) originates from a study of monozygotic twins with inflammatory bowel disease. Study conclusions and caveats: Resolution of different T cell subtypes was not achieved.

A note on this clonotype: Its antigen is not identified.

Germline V CDR1 and CDR2: SGHTA, FQGNSA. This CDR3 contains 13 residues. Each UMI, carrying a 6-nucleotide sample barcode, came from template switching. TCRdb re-called the 5' RACE reads; one entry per CDR3 protein, DNA not given. Here the sample table reports about 210,000 distinct CDR3 sequences. The sequence was collected from a human donor with ulcerative colitis or Crohn's disease, or a healthy co-twin of an affected twin (not recorded which). Material: blood. This rearrangement joins TRBV7-2 to TRBJ2-7; the D gene TCRdb calls, TRBD1, cannot be checked with no DNA. The CDR3 reads CASASGHGNEQYF.